The 20 T cell receptor beta chains given below trace back to one sample, sequenced in a study of T cells in Graves' hyperthyroidism and ophthalmopathy. RNA transcripts served as the template for amplifying TCR beta CDR3 regions. The HTBI primer set drove a first-round RT-PCR of the TCR CDR3. TCRdb re-derived calls from the multiplex PCR reads in MiXCR, one entry per CDR3 protein. The sample holds approximately 520,000 distinct CDR3 sequences; around a quarter are singletons and the top ten take around 10%. Material for sequencing was blood. The source is a woman in her thirties with Graves' ophthalmopathy.

J is TRBJ2-7 and V is TRBV12-5, with D possibly being TRBD2 (5 bases). V lost 6 bases to trimming and J lost 3 bases, with 18 bases between them. Germline V gene lookup returns CDR1 LGHNT and CDR2 FRNRAP. The CDR3 loop spans 15 amino acids. This CDR3 reads CASGAPRHGVYEQYF. The CDR3 DNA is TGTGCTAGTGGGGCGCCGCGACACGGGGTCTACGAGCAGTACTTC. Supplemented by reference TRBV12-5 and TRBJ2-7, the full variable domain reads DARVTQTPRHKVTEMGQEVTMRCQPILGHNTVFWYRQTMMQGLELLAYFRNRAPLDDSGMPKDRFSAEMPDATLATLKIQPSEPRDSAVYFCASGAPRHGVYEQYFGPGTRLTVT.

The rearrangement uses TRBV12-3 or TRBV12-4 and TRBJ2-5; TRBD1 might be the D (6 bases). Trimming took off 6 bases at V and 2 bases at J, with 13 bases between the two ends. CDR3 length equals 14 residues. In nucleotides, the CDR3 is TGTGCCAGCAGATCGGACAGAGGTCAAGAGACCCAGTACTTC. It specifies CASRSDRGQETQYF.

The chain recombines TRBV6-5 with TRBJ2-7, with D possibly TRBD2 on 6 matching bases. V lost 0 bases to trimming and J lost 5 bases, with 11 bases between them. The length of the CDR3 is 14 residues. Germline CDR1 reads MNHEY; CDR2 reads SVGAGI. CDR3 DNA: TGTGCCAGCAGTTACTCGACGGGGGTGGACGAGCAGTACTTC. It translates to CASSYSTGVDEQYF.

This clonotype was detected a few times. The chain has TRBV6-1 and TRBJ2-7; TRBD1 aligns across 8 bases. Germline assignment: CDR1 MNHNS and CDR2 SASEGT. CDR3 length: 13 residues. The V and J ends lost 10 bases and 2 bases, in that order; junction bases with no gene match: 7. The CDR3 DNA reads as TGTGCCACGGTGGACAGGGAAGCCTACGAGCAGTACTTC. Translated: CATVDREAYEQYF.

This clonotype was detected many times. This chain joins TRBV28 and TRBJ1-1, with 9 bases aligning to TRBD1. CDR1 and CDR2 (germline): MDHEN, SYDVKM. The CDR3 covers 14 residues. V shed 7 bases, J shed 11 bases, and the junction held 14 bases outside the gene matches. The CDR3 nucleotides read TGTGCCAGCACCGGGGACAGGGAGGTCCGGGTCGCTTTCTTT. It encodes CASTGDREVRVAFF.

This clonotype was recorded a few times. The chain carries TRBV28 and TRBJ2-7; D is unresolved. This CDR3 has 14 residues. With 7 bases removed from V and 0 bases from J, the gap between germline ends came to 13 bases. In germline, CDR1 is MDHEN, CDR2 SYDVKM. CDR3 DNA sequence: TGTGCCAGCATTCCAGGTGCGGTCTCCTACGAGCAGTACTTC. It codes for CASIPGAVSYEQYF.

This clonotype appeared many times. The V gene is TRBV20-1, the J gene TRBJ1-1; the match to TRBD1 covers 7 bases. Trimming cost V 6 bases and J 5 bases; bases outside gene matches: 9. Germline-derived CDR1 and CDR2 are DFQATT and SNEGSKA (reference sequence). CDR3 length equals 13 residues. The CDR3 sequence is CSAVRQGRTEAFF. The DNA for the CDR3 is TGCAGTGCGGTTAGACAGGGTAGGACTGAAGCTTTCTTT.

The table lists this clonotype with many counts. V gene TRBV28 combines with J gene TRBJ2-2; weak D call: TRBD2 (5 bases). Germline CDR1 MDHEN, CDR2 SYDVKM. The CDR3 is 14 residues long. V was clipped by 2 bases and J by 3 bases, with 7 bases between them. CDR3: CASSLRRDTGELFF. CDR3 bases: TGTGCCAGCAGTTTAAGGCGGGACACCGGGGAGCTGTTTTTT.

This chain links TRBV3-1 with TRBJ1-2, with D unclear. The CDR3 has 15 residues. Germline CDR1 and CDR2: LGHDT and YNNKEL (reference sequence). Between the trimmed V and J ends, which lost 4 bases and 4 bases, there was a span of 16 bases. CDR3 nucleotide sequence: TGTGCCAGCAGCCCCGACGGATCTCTTACCTATGGCTACACCTTC. Protein: CASSPDGSLTYGYTF.

There are many counts of this clonotype. V is TRBV28 and J is TRBJ1-1, with 8 bases matching TRBD1. V lost 4 bases and J lost 7; bases outside the gene matches: 8. Per the germline V gene, CDR1 is MDHEN and CDR2 is SYDVKM. The length of the CDR3 is 14 residues. CDR3 protein: CASSSGQGRDEAFF. In DNA, the CDR3 is TGTGCCAGCAGTTCCGGACAGGGTAGGGATGAAGCTTTCTTT.

To note about this clonotype: Just one base apart from a much larger clone, this may be a read error. This chain uses TRBV6-2 or TRBV6-3 with TRBJ2-2, with D hard to call. V was pared by 8 bases and J by 4 bases, with 5 bases between. Germline V gene lookup returns CDR1 MNHEY and CDR2 SVGEGT. CDR3 length: 11 residues. The CDR3: CASRFTGELFF. DNA for the CDR3: TGTGCCAGCCGATTCACCGGGGAGCTGTTTTTT.

This clonotype was detected many times. This sequence joins TRBV20-1 and TRBJ2-7; no firm D call. The length of the CDR3 is 11 residues. CDR1 DFQATT and CDR2 SNEGSKA come from the germline V gene (reference sequence). The V gene lost 6 bases and the J gene lost 9 bases, with 15 bases spanning the gap. The CDR3 reads CSAQAFMGQYF. CDR3 coding DNA: TGCAGTGCCCAAGCGTTTATGGGGCAGTACTTC.

The V gene is TRBV6-1, the J gene TRBJ2-2; 12 nucleotides line up with TRBD1. Germline CDR1 and CDR2: MNHNS and SASEGT. V lost 0 bases and J lost 5; bases outside the gene matches: 19. This CDR3 comprises 22 residues. This CDR3 reads CASSEALVGLFGDRGLTGELFF. The CDR3 region has the DNA TGTGCCAGCAGTGAAGCGCTGGTAGGGTTGTTTGGGGACAGGGGGCTGACCGGGGAGCTGTTTTTT.

This clonotype was seen many times. V and J are TRBV7-9 and TRBJ1-5; tentatively, D is TRBD1 (6 bases). Germline CDR1 and CDR2: SEHNR and FQNEAQ (reference sequence). The V end lost 5 bases, the J end lost 3 bases, and 14 bases lay between the germline ends. There are 15 residues in the CDR3. The CDR3 DNA reads as TGTGCCAGCAGCCACATCCGGGACATCAATCAGCCCCAGCATTTT. Its protein product is CASSHIRDINQPQHF.

This clonotype was recorded once. The gene calls are TRBV19 and TRBJ1-1, with D hard to call. The CDR3 has 12 amino acids. Germline loops: CDR1 LNHDA, CDR2 SQIVND (reference sequence). V was shortened by 5 bases and J by 3 bases, with 7 bases between the two germline ends. The CDR3 DNA is TGTGCCAGTAGTCACGGGGACACTGAAGCTTTCTTT. This translates into CASSHGDTEAFF.

The chain has TRBV20-1 and TRBJ2-5; the D gene is possibly TRBD2 (6 bases). V was cut by 7 bases and J by 7 bases, with 19 bases left in between. CDR1 is DFQATT, CDR2 SNEGSKA, per germline (reference sequence). This CDR3 comprises 13 residues. The CDR3 region has the DNA TGCAGTGTTGGCCGGGAGCTCACCGGGACCCAGTACTTC. Translating gives CSVGRELTGTQYF.

The rearrangement links TRBV12-3 or TRBV12-4 to TRBJ2-5; no firm D call. CDR3 length: 13 residues. V gave up 5 bases and J gave up 3 bases, with 10 bases separating them. The DNA for the CDR3 is TGTGCCAGCAGTCGGCTTGGGGAAGAGACCCAGTACTTC. Its translation: CASSRLGEETQYF.

This clonotype has a handful of counts. The chain carries TRBV20-1 and TRBJ2-7, with 9 nucleotides matching TRBD1. V trimming: 6 bases; J trimming: 4 bases; junction bases outside the gene matches: 10. There are 14 residues in the CDR3. CDR1 DFQATT and CDR2 SNEGSKA come from the germline V gene (reference sequence). CDR3 region: CSASPGQGFYEQYF. The CDR3 DNA reads TGCAGTGCGTCACCGGGACAGGGATTTTACGAGCAGTACTTC.

This clonotype was counted ten times or more. This sequence joins TRBV6-1 and TRBJ2-7, with D unresolved. The CDR3 consists of 14 residues. Trimming removed 11 bases at V and 5 bases at J, with 22 bases between. Germline assignment: CDR1 MNHNS and CDR2 SASEGT. The CDR3 spells CAVSVLGAEDEQYF. The CDR3, as DNA: TGTGCCGTGAGTGTCCTAGGAGCAGAGGACGAGCAGTACTTC.

This clonotype was seen at least ten times. The rearrangement uses TRBV28 and TRBJ2-7; TRBD1 aligns across 7 bases. The CDR3 runs 15 residues. V lost 8 bases, J lost 4 bases, and 14 bases stayed unmatched. Germline CDR1 and CDR2: MDHEN and SYDVKM. Written as DNA, the CDR3 is TGTGCCAGCGGAACGGTGGCAGGGGGTTCGTACGAGCAGTACTTC. As protein: CASGTVAGGSYEQYF.